The 26 T cell receptor beta chains below come from one sample, sequenced in a study of Ad26.COV2.S vaccination and SARS-CoV-2 variants. Sequenced by immunoSEQ multiplex PCR; TCRdb stores in-frame clones only, minus some. The data show about 450,000 clones, 75% to 90% seen once. Treatment of the sample: approximately 18 received Ad26.COV2.S at low or high dose, single or two shots; roughly 5 received placebo; per-sample allocation not given. Collection of samples fell on day 63 after the first vaccine or placebo injection. Sequencing was performed on peripheral blood, taken in a trial of Ad26.COV2.S vaccine versus placebo. These receptor sequences come from a person aged 18-65 years who received the Ad26.COV2.S COVID-19 vaccine or a placebo.

J is TRBJ2-5 and V is TRBV19, with 14 nucleotides matching TRBD2. Germline values: CDR1 LNHDA, CDR2 SQIVND (reference sequence). The V segment lost 6 bases and the J segment 10 bases; nucleotides outside the gene matches: 16. The CDR3 has 17 amino acids. Here the CDR3 reads CASSLRRLAGGGGDQYF. The CDR3 nucleotides read TGTGCCAGTAGCCTGCGGCGACTAGCGGGAGGGGGGGGAGACCAGTACTTC.

This chain's CDR3 is CASSYTTSDWVGELFF. In nucleotides, the CDR3 is TGTGCCAGCAGCTATACTACTAGCGACTGGGTCGGGGAGCTGTTTTTT. The chain recombines TRBV7-2 with TRBJ2-2, with 7 bases aligning to TRBD2. V lost 4 bases to trimming and J lost 7 bases; unmatched junction nucleotides: 12. The CDR3 loop spans 16 amino acids. Germline values: CDR1 SGHTA, CDR2 FQGNSA.

This clone has only one observation. V is TRBV5-1 and J is TRBJ2-3; either TRBD1 or TRBD2 may supply D (6 bases each). Germline V CDR1 and CDR2: SGHRS, YFSETQ. Deletions cut 3 bases from V and 6 bases from J, with 14 bases between. The CDR3 runs 14 residues. The CDR3 loop is CASSSRGGGDTQYF. The CDR3 nucleotides are TGCGCCAGCAGCTCCAGAGGAGGGGGGGATACGCAGTATTTT.

The chain uses TRBV5-1 and TRBJ1-3; D unresolved. V was shortened by 0 bases and J by 0 bases, with 7 bases between the two germline ends. This CDR3 is 15 amino acids long. Per germline, CDR1 SGHRS and CDR2 YFSETQ. DNA for the CDR3: TGCGCCAGCAGCTTGGGACTGTACTCTGGAAACACCATATATTTT. This encodes CASSLGLYSGNTIYF. Combining the CDR3 with reference TRBV5-1 and TRBJ1-3 gives the whole variable domain KAGVTQTPRYLIKTRGQQVTLSCSPISGHRSVSWYQQTPGQGLQFLFEYFSETQRNKGNFPGRFSGRQFSNSRSEMNVSTLELGDSALYLCASSLGLYSGNTIYFGEGSWLTVV.

This CDR3 reads CATSRDVTENQPQHF. The CDR3 bases are TGTGCCACCAGCAGAGATGTGACGGAGAATCAGCCCCAGCATTTT. V gene TRBV15 combines with J gene TRBJ1-5; D not certain. The CDR3 contains 15 residues. In germline, CDR1 is LNHNV, CDR2 YYDKDF (reference sequence). V was shortened by 0 bases and J by 4 bases, with 10 bases between the two germline ends.

This clone was seen only once. The chain joins TRBV7-2 to TRBJ2-5; possible D gene TRBD2, 6 bases. This CDR3 region has 16 residues. CDR1 SGHTA and CDR2 FQGNSA come from the germline V gene. V lost 1 base, J lost 5 bases, and 17 bases lay in between. The CDR3 DNA reads as TGTGCCAGCAGCTTAGGGGTAGCCGGGAGAGGGGAGACCCAGTACTTC. It is translated as CASSLGVAGRGETQYF. Based on the CDR3 plus reference TRBV7-2 and TRBJ2-5, the full variable domain is GAGVSQSPSNKVTEKGKDVELRCDPISGHTALYWYRQSLGQGLEFLIYFQGNSAPDKSGLPSDRFSAERTGGSVSTLTIQRTQQEDSAVYLCASSLGVAGRGETQYFGPGTRLLVL.

CDR3 nucleotides: TGTGCCAGCAGCATAGCGGGCTCCTACAATGAGCAGTTCTTC. Translating it yields CASSIAGSYNEQFF. The genes are TRBV11-2 and TRBJ2-1; 7 bases match TRBD2. Germline loops: CDR1 SGHAT, CDR2 FQNNGV. After removal of 5 bases from V and 0 bases from J, the junction contained 1 base not matched to a gene. The CDR3 contains 14 residues.

V and J are TRBV21-1 and TRBJ1-1. TRBV21-1 is a documented pseudogene. The CDR3 spans 15 residues. CDR3 coding DNA: TGTGCCAGCAGCAAAGGGCAGCAGCTGAACACTGAAGCTTTCTTT. As protein: CASSKGQQLNTEAFF.

This clone has a handful of counts. The chain links TRBV27 to TRBJ1-6; D unclear. The CDR3 is made up of 12 amino acids. Germline values: CDR1 MNHEY, CDR2 SMNVEV (reference sequence). V dropped 8 bases and J dropped 7 bases, with 9 bases sitting between them. In DNA, the CDR3 is TGTGCCAGCGGACCTACCAATTCACCCCTCCACTTT. Its protein is CASGPTNSPLHF.

The J gene is TRBJ2-5, the V gene TRBV2; possibly TRBD1 for D (5 bases). CDR1 and CDR2 (germline): SNHLY, FYNNEI. Trimming stripped 2 bases from V and 1 base from J, with 5 bases between. The CDR3 has 13 residues. CDR3 amino acids: CASSEQGQETQYF. As DNA, the CDR3 is TGTGCCAGCAGTGAACAGGGCCAAGAGACCCAGTACTTC.

The CDR3 nucleotides read TGTGCCAGCAGCTCGGACAGGGGAAATCAGCCCCAGCATTTT. This translates into CASSSDRGNQPQHF. This chain connects TRBV5-4 to TRBJ1-5, with 9 bases lining up with TRBD1. The V gene end was trimmed by 3 bases and the J gene end by 4 bases; junction bases not matched to a gene: 2. Per germline, CDR1 SGHNT and CDR2 YYREEE (reference sequence). The CDR3 runs 14 residues.

The chain uses TRBV2 and TRBJ1-1, with D perhaps matching TRBD1 (5 bases). V was cut by 4 bases and J by 4 bases, with 13 bases left in between. Per germline, CDR1 SNHLY and CDR2 FYNNEI. CDR3 length: 14 residues. The CDR3 here is CASSAPGFGTEAFF. As DNA, the CDR3 is TGTGCCAGCAGTGCTCCAGGGTTTGGCACTGAAGCTTTCTTT.

This clone was recorded a few times. The chain carries TRBV5-6 and TRBJ1-4; no clear D gene. The CDR3 consists of 14 residues. CDR1 and CDR2 (germline): SGHDT, YYEEEE. The V and J ends lost 4 bases and 1 base respectively, with 8 bases between them. The CDR3 spells CASSPTITNEKLFF. CDR3 nucleotide sequence: TGTGCCAGCAGCCCTACAATAACTAATGAAAAACTGTTTTTT.

The V and J genes are TRBV25-1 and TRBJ2-7; 9 nucleotides agree with TRBD2. J lost 2 bases, V lost 5 bases, and 10 bases had no gene match. Germline CDR1 is MGHDK and CDR2 is SYGVNS. The CDR3 is 16 residues long. For the CDR3, the DNA is TGTGCCAGCAGTTCCTTTAGCGGGGGTGTAACCTACGAGCAGTACTTC. This codes for CASSSFSGGVTYEQYF.

This chain uses TRBV5-1 with TRBJ2-5; D gene unclear. The CDR3 runs 15 residues. The ends were cut back, 1 base at V and 8 bases at J, with 18 bases in the middle. Germline CDR1 reads SGHRS; CDR2 reads YFSETQ. DNA of the CDR3: TGCGCCAGCAGCTTGACCCTAGGAGCCCTCGAAACCCAGTACTTC. Residues: CASSLTLGALETQYF.

This clone has only a few counts. V and J are TRBV4-1 and TRBJ1-5; D uncertain. The CDR3 is 17 amino acids. Germline V gives CDR1 MGHRA, CDR2 YSYEKL. The V gene lost 3 bases and the J gene lost 0 bases, with 15 bases spanning the gap. The CDR3 loop is CASSHGVRGRSNQPQHF. In nucleotides, the CDR3 is TGCGCCAGCAGCCACGGGGTTCGAGGGCGTAGCAATCAGCCCCAGCATTTT.

The chain employs TRBV3-1 (or the pseudogene TRBV3-2) and TRBJ1-4; a weak D match, TRBD1 (5 bases). This CDR3 spans 18 amino acids. The V and J ends lost 0 bases and 5 bases respectively, with 19 bases between them. Germline V gene data show CDR1 as LGHDT and CDR2 as YNNKEL (reference sequence). The CDR3 loop reads CASSQDPHVEGPNEKLFF. For the CDR3, the DNA is TGTGCCAGCAGCCAAGACCCCCATGTGGAGGGGCCGAATGAAAAACTGTTTTTT.

The rearrangement joins TRBV7-2 to TRBJ2-1; weak D call: TRBD2 (7 bases). Germline V CDR1 and CDR2: SGHTA, FQGNSA. V was shortened by 3 bases and J by 7 bases, with 13 bases between the two germline ends. The CDR3 extends over 14 amino acids. The CDR3 sequence is CASSFGGPGNEQFF. CDR3 DNA: TGTGCCAGCAGCTTCGGGGGGCCAGGGAATGAGCAGTTCTTC.

The V gene is TRBV4-1, the J gene TRBJ1-2; D perhaps matches TRBD1 (5 bases). CDR1 and CDR2 (germline): MGHRA, YSYEKL. This CDR3 has 14 residues. Trimming took off 1 base at V and 4 bases at J, with 10 bases between the two ends. Here the CDR3 reads CASSQVGGPYGYTF. CDR3 bases: TGCGCCAGCAGCCAAGTTGGGGGTCCCTATGGCTACACCTTC.

This clone turned up a few times. The same CDR3 arises from other DNA sequences in this sample as well. V usage is TRBV19 and J usage is TRBJ1-5; D gene unclear. CDR3 size: 13 residues. The V gene lost 0 bases and the J gene lost 1 base, with 1 base spanning the gap. The germline CDR1 and CDR2 sequences are LNHDA and SQIVND (reference sequence). In nucleotides, the CDR3 is TGTGCCAGTAGTATAGAAAGCAATCAGCCCCAGCATTTT. Protein product: CASSIESNQPQHF.

This clone was picked up one time. This chain links TRBV28 with TRBJ2-7; 7 bases match TRBD1. V dropped 5 bases and J dropped 1; count of bases not matched to a gene: 5. The germline V gene encodes CDR1 MDHEN and CDR2 SYDVKM. There are 14 residues in the CDR3. CDR3 DNA sequence: TGTGCCAGCAGTCCTGACAGGGAATCCTACGAGCAGTACTTC. This encodes CASSPDRESYEQYF. The variable domain in full, with the rest retrieved from reference TRBV28 and TRBJ2-7, is DVKVTQSSRYLVKRTGEKVFLECVQDMDHENMFWYRQDPGLGLRLIYFSYDVKMKEKGDIPEGYSVSREKKERFSLILESASTNQTSMYLCASSPDRESYEQYFGPGTRLTVT.

Remarks on this clone: Distinct nucleotide sequences in the sample also encode this CDR3. This chain uses TRBV6-5 with TRBJ2-5; weak D call: TRBD2 (5 bases). Germline V gene sequence: CDR1 MNHEY, CDR2 SVGAGI. Trimming took off 2 bases at V and 1 base at J, with 8 bases between the two ends. The CDR3 has 14 amino acids. For the CDR3, the DNA is TGTGCCAGCAGTTACCTCGGAGGCCAAGAGACCCAGTACTTC. This encodes CASSYLGGQETQYF.

V usage is TRBV5-1 and J usage is TRBJ2-3, with TRBD2 matching over 10 bases. J lost 1 base, V lost 4 bases, and 6 bases had no gene match. This CDR3 has 16 amino acids. CDR1 is SGHRS and CDR2 is YFSETQ in the germline V gene. The CDR3 sequence is CASSTSSGGRTDTQYF. The DNA for the CDR3 is TGCGCCAGCAGCACATCTAGCGGGGGTCGCACAGATACGCAGTATTTT.

The rearrangement uses TRBV10-3 and TRBJ2-3; D not certain. CDR3 length equals 13 residues. Germline V lookup: CDR1 ENHRY, CDR2 SYGVKD. Trimming took 5 bases from V and 1 from J, leaving 7 bases between them. The CDR3 spells CAISFPGTDTQYF. In DNA form, the CDR3 reads TGTGCCATCAGTTTCCCGGGCACAGATACGCAGTATTTT.

The rearrangement links TRBV12-3 or TRBV12-4 to TRBJ2-1, with unresolved D. The CDR3 consists of 13 residues. V was pared by 3 bases and J by 0 bases, with 3 bases between. The CDR3 coding sequence is TGTGCCAGCAGTTTGCGCTCCTACAATGAGCAGTTCTTC. Translating it yields CASSLRSYNEQFF.

The V and J genes are TRBV28 and TRBJ1-5; D may be TRBD1 (6 bases). The V gene's germline CDR1 is MDHEN and CDR2 SYDVKM. The CDR3 loop spans 18 amino acids. Trimming pared 3 bases from V and 0 bases from J, leaving 18 bases between. The CDR3 DNA reads as TGTGCCAGCAGTTTGTGGGGAAACACAGGGTCTAGCAATCAGCCCCAGCATTTT. Amino acid sequence: CASSLWGNTGSSNQPQHF.